The 4 T cell receptor beta chains presented below share a single source sample, sequenced in a study of graft-versus-host responses after intestinal transplantation. For these receptors, no antigen is known. Clones were read by immunoSEQ multiplex PCR, and TCRdb kept only the in-frame ones, dropping some. The sample includes 70,000 to 80,000 clones, about 92% of them seen just once. The sample in question was unstimulated CD8+ T cells sorted from spleen or lymph node cells, obtained before intestinal transplant. Receptors were obtained from a human donor who received an intestinal transplant.

This chain links TRBV7-8 with TRBJ2-1; 9 positions match TRBD2. CDR1 is SGHVS, CDR2 FQNEAQ, per germline. Germline trimming cut 3 bases from V and 5 bases from J; bases unmatched to any gene: 8. This CDR3 has 16 amino acids. CDR3 region: CASSLAAGGPHNEQFF. For the CDR3, the DNA is TGTGCCAGCAGCTTGGCGGCGGGGGGGCCCCACAATGAGCAGTTCTTC.

The chain uses TRBV4-1 and TRBJ2-7; no definite D call. CDR1 and CDR2 from the germline V gene are MGHRA and YSYEKL. The CDR3 covers 15 residues. The ends were cut back, 0 bases at V and 2 bases at J, with 11 bases in the middle. The CDR3 nucleotides read TGCGCCAGCAGCCAAGATTTCGGGTCCCCCTACGAGCAGTACTTC. It translates to CASSQDFGSPYEQYF.

This clone was seen just once. The chain employs TRBV7-2 and TRBJ1-4; possibly TRBD1 for D (5 bases). Looked up from germline, CDR1 is SGHTA and CDR2 is FQGNSA. This CDR3 region has 13 residues. The V and J ends lost 5 bases and 7 bases respectively, with 11 bases between them. CDR3: CASSPGLGEKLFF. In DNA form, the CDR3 reads TGTGCCAGCAGCCCAGGGTTGGGTGAAAAACTGTTTTTT. Complete variable domain (other parts from reference TRBV7-2 and TRBJ1-4): GAGVSQSPSNKVTEKGKDVELRCDPISGHTALYWYRQSLGQGLEFLIYFQGNSAPDKSGLPSDRFSAERTGGSVSTLTIQRTQQEDSAVYLCASSPGLGEKLFFGSGTQLSVL.

J is TRBJ2-1 and V is TRBV27, with 7 bases matching TRBD1. CDR3 length: 16 amino acids. Germline CDR1 is MNHEY and CDR2 is SMNVEV (reference sequence). With V trimmed by 5 bases and J by 4 bases, 11 bases remained unmatched. Here the CDR3 DNA reads TGTGCCAGCAGTCAATACAGGGGAGCCCCATACAATGAGCAGTTCTTC. As protein: CASSQYRGAPYNEQFF.